A single sample is the source of the 9 T cell receptor beta chains below, sequenced in a study of control samples from healthy donors and cancer patients (dated by TCRdb to 2020 to 2022). To prepare the library, the immunoSEQ multiplex PCR assay was applied. TCRdb mirrors the immuneACCESS table, restricted to in-frame sequences. Some clones are absent from its copies; in checked studies, under half trace to an unresolved V gene, and the reason for the others is unknown. The sample contains about 84,000 clones, approximately 80% of them found a single time. 11% of the sample goes to the ten largest clones. Sequenced sample: PBMCs. These receptors originate from a man between 60 and 70 years old with head and neck cancer.

This chain connects TRBV14 to TRBJ1-5; the D is unclear. Germline CDR1 is SGHDN and CDR2 is FVKESK. This CDR3 is built from 13 residues. V lost 1 base, J lost 11 bases, and 12 bases lay in between. The CDR3 loop is CASSQVDGRTQHF. The CDR3 DNA reads as TGTGCCAGCAGCCAAGTGGATGGGAGGACCCAGCATTTT.

This chain connects TRBV28 to TRBJ1-4, with D perhaps TRBD1 (6 bases). The CDR3 loop spans 14 amino acids. V gave up 7 bases and J gave up 7 bases, with 16 bases separating them. CDR1 and CDR2 from the germline V gene are MDHEN and SYDVKM. The CDR3 spells CASIGGGDGEKLFF. As DNA, the CDR3 is TGTGCCAGCATCGGGGGGGGCGACGGTGAAAAACTGTTTTTT. Looking up the rest from reference TRBV28 and TRBJ1-4 gives the full variable domain: DVKVTQSSRYLVKRTGEKVFLECVQDMDHENMFWYRQDPGLGLRLIYFSYDVKMKEKGDIPEGYSVSREKKERFSLILESASTNQTSMYLCASIGGGDGEKLFFGSGTQLSVL.

The chain couples TRBV4-2 to TRBJ2-7; D uncertain. CDR3 size: 14 residues. The V end was cut by 1 base, the J end by 1 base, with 8 bases between. Germline V gene sequence: CDR1 LGHNA, CDR2 YNFKEQ. The CDR3 sequence: CASSQGKGSYEQYF. The CDR3 DNA follows: TGTGCCAGCAGCCAAGGGAAGGGTTCCTACGAGCAGTACTTC.

This clone was detected once. The chain uses TRBV11-3 and TRBJ2-5; 13 bases map to TRBD2. V trimming: 4 bases; J trimming: 5 bases; junction bases outside the gene matches: 7. The CDR3 is made up of 16 amino acids. CDR1 and CDR2 from the germline V gene are SGHNT and YENEEA. The CDR3 is CASSSTSGRPGETQYF. The CDR3 DNA reads TGTGCCAGCAGCTCGACTAGCGGGAGGCCGGGGGAGACCCAGTACTTC.

The J gene is TRBJ2-3, the V gene TRBV11-2; weak D call: TRBD2 (6 bases). The germline V and J ends were trimmed by 4 bases and 2 bases, with 16 bases remaining between them. The CDR3 length is 16 residues. Germline CDR1 SGHAT, CDR2 FQNNGV. The CDR3 bases are TGTGCCAGCAGCTCAACGGGGGACTCCCTCACAGATACGCAGTATTTT. This gives the protein CASSSTGDSLTDTQYF.

The chain employs TRBV21-1 and TRBJ2-3; the table's D gene call, TRBD2, was not cross checked with the DNA. TRBV21-1 is marked as a pseudogene. The CDR3 has 16 residues. Here the CDR3 reads CASSKDGGTSTDTQYF. CDR3 coding DNA: TGTGCCAGCAGCAAAGACGGGGGTACCAGCACAGATACGCAGTATTTT.

J is TRBJ1-2 and V is TRBV5-1; D is ambiguous. CDR1 is SGHRS, CDR2 YFSETQ, per germline. Deletions cut 4 bases from V and 4 bases from J, with 11 bases between. This CDR3 has 13 residues. Written as DNA, the CDR3 is TGCGCCAGCAGCACAACCGTCGGCTATGGCTACACCTTC. Residues: CASSTTVGYGYTF.

In its sample, this clone was seen a few times. The CDR3 sequence: CASSESSGFGAFF. CDR3 in DNA: TGTGCCAGCAGTGAATCCTCGGGCTTCGGGGCTTTCTTT. The V call is TRBV6-1, the J call TRBJ1-1; D unresolved. Germline lookup yields CDR1 MNHNS and CDR2 SASEGT. V was shortened by 2 bases and J by 11 bases, with 15 bases between the two germline ends. There are 13 residues in the CDR3.

The genes are TRBV5-1 and TRBJ2-1; the match to TRBD2 covers 8 bases. J lost 7 bases, V lost 3 bases, and 6 bases had no gene match. Germline-derived CDR1 and CDR2 are SGHRS and YFSETQ. This CDR3 spans 14 amino acids. Written as DNA, the CDR3 is TGCGCCAGCAGCTCTACCAGCGGGGGTAATGAGCAGTTCTTC. It encodes CASSSTSGGNEQFF.